These 26 T cell receptor beta chains were sequenced from one sample in a study of blood T cell repertoires in COVID-19 (dated by TCRdb to about 2020). The receptor library was made with the immunoSEQ multiplex PCR assay. Sourced from immuneACCESS, this table was stored by TCRdb with only in-frame sequences that have V and J called. A share of the clones is absent; for the studies checked, an unresolved V gene accounts for under half, and the remainder has no known explanation. The sample has 50,000 or so clones on record, about 90% of them singletons. Around an eighth of the sample is in the top ten clones. Input material: peripheral blood. The receptors were gathered from a man aged 55 to 70 with active COVID-19.

V is TRBV12-3 or TRBV12-4 and J is TRBJ2-7; the D gene is possibly TRBD2 (5 bases). There are 13 residues in the CDR3. Trimming removed 1 base from V and 6 bases from J, with 10 bases in between. This CDR3 reads CASSLVVSGEQYF. DNA of the CDR3: TGTGCCAGCAGTTTAGTGGTGAGCGGCGAGCAGTACTTC.

The gene calls are TRBV29-1 and TRBJ2-1; weak D call: TRBD1 (5 bases). The CDR3 spans 13 residues. Germline V CDR1 and CDR2: SQVTM, ANQGSEA. V was clipped by 5 bases and J by 5 bases, with 13 bases between them. CDR3 coding DNA: TGCAGCGTTCCAACAAGGGGAAACAATGAGCAGTTCTTC. Translating it yields CSVPTRGNNEQFF.

This chain links TRBV7-9 with TRBJ2-2, with TRBD1 as a possible D gene (6 bases). V lost 3 bases to trimming and J lost 2 bases, with 10 bases between them. The CDR3 is 15 amino acids. From germline, CDR1 is SEHNR and CDR2 FQNEAQ (reference sequence). CDR3 region: CASSLGRGNTGELFF. CDR3 bases: TGTGCCAGCAGCTTGGGCAGGGGAAACACCGGGGAGCTGTTTTTT.

The J gene is TRBJ1-2, the V gene TRBV28; D not certain. The CDR3 is made up of 15 amino acids. Trimming took off 3 bases at V and 2 bases at J, with 13 bases between the two ends. Germline V CDR1 and CDR2: MDHEN, SYDVKM. The DNA for the CDR3 is TGTGCCAGCAGTTTGGTTAGCGGGGAGAACTATGGCTACACCTTC. The encoded protein is CASSLVSGENYGYTF.

V usage is TRBV6-1 and J usage is TRBJ2-7, with D possibly being TRBD2 (5 bases). The CDR3 spans 14 residues. The V gene lost 3 bases and the J gene lost 3 bases, with 12 bases spanning the gap. CDR1 is MNHNS, CDR2 SASEGT, per germline. CDR3 bases: TGTGCCAGCAGTGATATCGACGGACTCTACGAGCAGTACTTC. It codes for CASSDIDGLYEQYF.

This rearrangement joins TRBV7-3 to TRBJ2-1, with 12 bases matching TRBD1. The CDR3 loop spans 17 amino acids. Unmatched junction bases numbered 6, after V lost 1 base and J lost 5 bases. CDR1 SGHTA and CDR2 FQGTGA come from the germline V gene. Here the CDR3 DNA reads TGTGCCAGCAGCTTAATTCCCGGGACAGGGGGCGACAATGAGCAGTTCTTC. Translation: CASSLIPGTGGDNEQFF.

The chain links TRBV27 to TRBJ2-7; no clear D. The CDR3 sequence is 14 residues long. The ends were cut back, 6 bases at V and 0 bases at J, with 12 bases in the middle. Germline V gives CDR1 MNHEY, CDR2 SMNVEV (reference sequence). CDR3 residues: CASREQRLSYEQYF. CDR3 DNA: TGTGCCAGCAGGGAGCAGAGACTCTCCTACGAGCAGTACTTC.

This chain joins TRBV28 and TRBJ1-2; tentatively, D is TRBD1 (6 bases). The CDR3 contains 17 residues. V lost 5 bases to trimming and J lost 4 bases, with 23 bases between them. The germline gives CDR1 MDHEN, CDR2 SYDVKM. CDR3 nucleotide sequence: TGTGCCAGCAGTATAGGGAGGGGGACACCCGTCAGCTATGGCTACACCTTC. It codes for CASSIGRGTPVSYGYTF.

This rearrangement joins TRBV7-9 to TRBJ2-7; 9 bases are shared with TRBD1. The ends lost 3 bases at V and 5 bases at J; junction bases unmatched: 8. Germline V gene data show CDR1 as SEHNR and CDR2 as FQNEAQ (reference sequence). The CDR3 covers 15 residues. In DNA form, the CDR3 reads TGTGCCAGCAGCTTCGAGACAGGGGGGTCCAACGAGCAGTACTTC. Translated: CASSFETGGSNEQYF.

The V and J genes are TRBV6-6 and TRBJ1-3; unclear D gene. Germline V lookup: CDR1 MNHNY, CDR2 SVGAGI (reference sequence). V was clipped by 6 bases and J by 2 bases, with 11 bases between them. The CDR3 has 14 residues. This CDR3 is CASRIQITGNTIYF. The CDR3 nucleotides read TGTGCCAGCAGAATTCAGATTACTGGAAACACCATATATTTT.

The CDR3 is CASSEGGLFQPQHF. CDR3 nucleotide sequence: TGTGCCAGCAGTGAGGGTGGACTGTTTCAGCCCCAGCATTTT. The chain employs TRBV2 and TRBJ1-5, with D unclear. CDR3 length: 14 amino acids. Trimming shortened V by 3 bases and J by 6 bases, and 12 bases separated the two germline ends. Germline-derived CDR1 and CDR2 are SNHLY and FYNNEI. The variable domain in full, with the rest retrieved from reference TRBV2 and TRBJ1-5, is EPEVTQTPSHQVTQMGQEVILRCVPISNHLYFYWYRQILGQKVEFLVSFYNNEISEKSEIFDDQFSVERPDGSNFTLKIRSTKLEDSAMYFCASSEGGLFQPQHFGDGTRLSIL.

This chain joins TRBV25-1 and TRBJ1-6, with TRBD1 identical over 9 bases. Germline V CDR1 and CDR2: MGHDK, SYGVNS. This CDR3 comprises 16 residues. J was trimmed by 8 bases and V by 3 bases; bases with no gene match: 8. The CDR3 coding sequence is TGTGCCAGCAGTGATGTAACAGGGGGCTTTCATTCACCCCTCCACTTT. Its translation is CASSDVTGGFHSPLHF.

J is TRBJ2-1 and V is TRBV5-4; 12 nucleotides align to TRBD2. This CDR3 has 16 residues. With V trimmed by 1 base and J by 8 bases, 7 bases remained unmatched. The germline gives CDR1 SGHNT, CDR2 YYREEE (reference sequence). This CDR3 is CASSLRTSGNGDEQFF. CDR3 coding DNA: TGTGCCAGCAGCTTGAGGACTAGCGGGAATGGGGATGAGCAGTTCTTC.

The gene calls are TRBV4-1 and TRBJ2-4; 8 nucleotides match TRBD1. CDR1 and CDR2 (germline): MGHRA, YSYEKL. With 4 bases clipped from V and 4 bases from J, the junction kept 9 bases outside the gene matches. The CDR3 consists of 16 residues. CDR3 region: CASSLNPGQEKNIQYF. CDR3 nucleotide sequence: TGCGCCAGCAGCCTAAACCCGGGACAGGAGAAAAACATTCAGTACTTC.

This clone was counted once. CDR3 DNA: TGTGCCACCAGCAGAGATCATACGAGAGGAAATGAGCAGTTCTTC. Translation: CATSRDHTRGNEQFF. The V call is TRBV15, the J call TRBJ2-1; D unresolved. The CDR3 is made up of 15 amino acids. Germline CDR1 reads LNHNV; CDR2 reads YYDKDF (reference sequence). V was trimmed by 0 bases and J by 7 bases, leaving 13 bases between them.

The CDR3 protein is CASSLGNRGSTEAFF. CDR3 coding DNA: TGTGCCAGCAGCTTAGGGAACAGGGGATCAACTGAAGCTTTCTTT. The V call is TRBV7-9, the J call TRBJ1-1; 7 bases agree with TRBD1. With 1 base clipped from V and 5 bases from J, the junction kept 7 bases outside the gene matches. Per the germline V gene, CDR1 is SEHNR and CDR2 is FQNEAQ (reference sequence). The CDR3 covers 15 residues.

The chain recombines TRBV6-6 with TRBJ1-3, with D perhaps TRBD1 (5 bases). The CDR3 runs to 16 residues. In germline, CDR1 is MNHNY, CDR2 SVGAGI (reference sequence). Trimming stripped 1 base from V and 1 base from J, with 11 bases between. CDR3 sequence reads: CASSYFRTTSGNTIYF. CDR3 sequence (DNA): TGTGCCAGCAGTTACTTTAGGACAACGTCTGGAAACACCATATATTTT.

This clone was detected only a few times. This chain uses TRBV20-1 with TRBJ1-4; the D gene is possibly TRBD1 (5 bases). Deletions cut 5 bases from V and 12 bases from J, with 13 bases between. CDR1 is DFQATT, CDR2 SNEGSKA, per germline (reference sequence). This CDR3 region has 11 residues. The CDR3 DNA is TGCAGTGCTGGCAGGGCGGCGGAACTGTTTTTT. Amino acid sequence: CSAGRAAELFF.

V is TRBV7-3 and J is TRBJ1-2; TRBD1 agrees at 12 bases. After removal of 0 bases from V and 7 bases from J, the junction contained 3 bases not matched to a gene. CDR1 is SGHTA, CDR2 FQGTGA, per germline. This CDR3 is built from 15 residues. The CDR3 nucleotides read TGTGCCAGCAGCTTAACCGGGACAGGGGGCGGTGGCTACACCTTC. It specifies CASSLTGTGGGGYTF.

In its sample, this clone was seen once. Here the CDR3 DNA reads TGTGCCAGTACCGGCGAGCAGTACTTC. It translates to CASTGEQYF. The chain couples TRBV19 to TRBJ2-7, with D hard to call. Trimming pared 7 bases from V and 6 bases from J, leaving 4 bases between. The CDR3 length is 9 residues. In germline, CDR1 is LNHDA, CDR2 SQIVND (reference sequence).

V gene TRBV18 combines with J gene TRBJ1-6; D call uncertain. The germline V and J ends were trimmed by 4 bases and 10 bases, with 26 bases remaining between them. The CDR3 covers 18 residues. Germline V gene data show CDR1 as KGHSH and CDR2 as LQKENI. DNA of the CDR3: TGTGCCAGCTCACTTCGCGGCGGGCGTATGGGGTCGCGATCACCCCTCCACTTT. Protein sequence: CASSLRGGRMGSRSPLHF.

V gene TRBV30 combines with J gene TRBJ1-2; no clear D gene. Germline loops: CDR1 GTSNPN, CDR2 SVGIG (reference sequence). Between the trimmed V and J ends, which lost 0 bases and 7 bases, there was a span of 12 bases. This CDR3 comprises 13 residues. DNA for the CDR3: TGTGCCTGGAGTGTACTCGCAGCGGGTGGCTACACCTTC. Encoded protein: CAWSVLAAGGYTF.

The chain recombines TRBV18 with TRBJ2-5; D unclear. Germline-derived CDR1 and CDR2 are KGHSH and LQKENI. V gave up 5 bases and J gave up 5 bases, with 6 bases separating them. This CDR3 spans 11 amino acids. The CDR3 sequence: CASSGTETQYF. The CDR3, as DNA: TGTGCCAGCTCAGGCACGGAGACCCAGTACTTC.

This chain links TRBV6-1 with TRBJ1-4; possible D gene TRBD1, 5 bases. Germline CDR1 and CDR2: MNHNS and SASEGT. This CDR3 spans 12 amino acids. Deletions cut 3 bases from V and 7 bases from J, with 6 bases between. CDR3 in amino acids: CASSDRVEKLFF. CDR3 bases: TGTGCCAGCAGTGACAGGGTTGAAAAACTGTTTTTT.

The gene calls are TRBV3-1 (or the pseudogene TRBV3-2) and TRBJ2-1; maybe TRBD2 (5 bases). Germline assignment: CDR1 LGHDT and CDR2 YNNKEL (reference sequence). This CDR3 has 15 amino acids. V was clipped by 1 base and J by 10 bases, with 17 bases between them. The CDR3 nucleotides read TGTGCCAGCAGCCAAGTGTTGCCCGGACCGGGAGAGCAGTTCTTC. Translated: CASSQVLPGPGEQFF.

This sequence joins TRBV11-2 and TRBJ1-1; tentatively, D is TRBD1 (6 bases). Germline CDR1 SGHAT, CDR2 FQNNGV. CDR3 size: 16 residues. Trimming shortened V by 2 bases and J by 3 bases, and 16 bases separated the two germline ends. The CDR3 DNA follows: TGTGCCAGCAGCTTACTGCGGGGGCGTACGGACACTGAAGCTTTCTTT. Translating gives CASSLLRGRTDTEAFF.